Detailed here is one T cell receptor (beta chain). These data belong to a study of blood T cell repertoires in COVID-19. Across the whole study: The samples span acute and convalescent COVID-19 from the United States, Italy and Spain. PBMCs, B-cell-depleted T cells, or T cells provided the cDNA or gDNA that made up the material.

Seattle participants joined during active infection and were tracked over time. In the study's own analysis: Scientists estimated how many nucleated cells there were by amplifying reference gene primers. The method was immunoSEQ multiplex PCR; TCRdb's version includes in-frame clones alone and lacks a portion of them. D and trimming were read from the DNA, whereas the V and J calls and clone size are those reported in that table. The profile covers approximately 500,000 clones, with 85% to 90% appearing a single time and roughly 0.84% taken by the ten largest. Germline assignment: CDR1 SGHNT and CDR2 YYREEE (reference sequence). With V trimmed by 9 bases and J by 4 bases, 9 bases remained unmatched. The CDR3 loop spans 16 amino acids.

This TCR was sampled from a man between 18 and 35 years old with COVID-19, enrolled during active disease. Sequencing was performed on peripheral blood. The chain links TRBV5-4 to TRBJ2-1, with 14 positions matching TRBD2. The CDR3 sequence is CATSGLAGGRYNEQFF. CDR3 nucleotides: TGTGCCACCTCCGGACTAGCGGGGGGACGGTACAATGAGCAGTTCTTC. Full variable domain (remainder filled in from reference TRBV5-4 and TRBJ2-1): ETGVTQSPTHLIKTRGQQVTLRCSSQSGHNTVSWYQQALGQGPQFIFQYYREEENGRGNFPPRFSGLQFPNYSSELNVNALELDDSALYLCATSGLAGGRYNEQFFGPGTRLTVL.